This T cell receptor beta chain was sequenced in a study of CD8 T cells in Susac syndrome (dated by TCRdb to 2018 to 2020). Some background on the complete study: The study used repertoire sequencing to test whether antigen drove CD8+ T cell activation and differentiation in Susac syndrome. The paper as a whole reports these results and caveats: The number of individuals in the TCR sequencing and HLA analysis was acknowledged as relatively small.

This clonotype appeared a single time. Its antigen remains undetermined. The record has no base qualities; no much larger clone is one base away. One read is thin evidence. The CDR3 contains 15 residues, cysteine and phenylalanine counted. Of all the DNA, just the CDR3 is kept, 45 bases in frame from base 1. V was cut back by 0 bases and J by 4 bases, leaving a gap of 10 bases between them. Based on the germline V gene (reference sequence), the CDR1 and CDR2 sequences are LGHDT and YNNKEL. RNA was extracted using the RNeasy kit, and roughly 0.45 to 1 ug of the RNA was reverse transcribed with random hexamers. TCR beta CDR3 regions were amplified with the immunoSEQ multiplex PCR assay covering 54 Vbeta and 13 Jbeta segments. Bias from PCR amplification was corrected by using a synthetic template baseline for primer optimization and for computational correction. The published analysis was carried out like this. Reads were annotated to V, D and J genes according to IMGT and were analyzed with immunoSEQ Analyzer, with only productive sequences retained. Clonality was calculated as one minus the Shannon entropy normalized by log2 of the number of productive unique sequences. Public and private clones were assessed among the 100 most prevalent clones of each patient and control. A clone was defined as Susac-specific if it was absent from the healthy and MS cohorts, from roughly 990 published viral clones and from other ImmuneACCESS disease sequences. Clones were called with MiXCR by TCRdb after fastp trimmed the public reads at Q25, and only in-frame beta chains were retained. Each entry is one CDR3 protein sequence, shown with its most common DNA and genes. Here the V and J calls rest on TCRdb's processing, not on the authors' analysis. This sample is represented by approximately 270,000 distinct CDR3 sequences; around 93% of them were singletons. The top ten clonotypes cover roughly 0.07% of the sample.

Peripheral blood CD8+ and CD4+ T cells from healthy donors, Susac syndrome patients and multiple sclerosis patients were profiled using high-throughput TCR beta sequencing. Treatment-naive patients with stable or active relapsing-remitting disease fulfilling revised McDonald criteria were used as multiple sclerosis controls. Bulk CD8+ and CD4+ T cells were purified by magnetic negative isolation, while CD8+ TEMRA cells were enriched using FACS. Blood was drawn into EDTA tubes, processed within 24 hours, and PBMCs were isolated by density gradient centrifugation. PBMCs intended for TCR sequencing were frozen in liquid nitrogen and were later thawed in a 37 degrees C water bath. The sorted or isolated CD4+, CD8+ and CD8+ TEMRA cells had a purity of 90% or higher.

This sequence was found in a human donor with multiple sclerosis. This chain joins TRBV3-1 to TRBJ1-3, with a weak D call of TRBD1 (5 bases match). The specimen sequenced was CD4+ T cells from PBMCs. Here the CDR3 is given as CASSQEAGPGNTIYF. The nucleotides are TGTGCCAGCAGCCAAGAGGCAGGGCCAGGAAACACCATATATTTT.